Each of the 2 T cell receptor beta chains below was sequenced from the same sample in a study of blood T cells in healthy people across ages. Through a sample-barcoded 5' primer and a J-beta primer mix, a second PCR was run for roughly 6 to 11 cycles. Using its own MiXCR run on the 5' RACE reads, TCRdb lists one record per CDR3 protein. This table holds approximately 320,000 distinct CDR3 sequences, around 29% found once. The specimen sequenced was blood. The receptors were sampled from a woman in her 70s in good health.

V usage is TRBV2 and J usage is TRBJ1-2; 7 bases line up with TRBD1. The V gene's germline CDR1 is SNHLY and CDR2 FYNNEI. The CDR3 contains 14 residues. The V gene end was trimmed by 4 bases and the J gene end by 2 bases; junction bases not matched to a gene: 4. The CDR3 protein is CASSGKQGNYGYTF. CDR3 DNA sequence: TGTGCCAGCAGTGGAAAACAGGGGAACTATGGCTACACCTTC.

The chain has TRBV7-8 and TRBJ1-5; D unresolved. Per the germline V gene, CDR1 is SGHVS and CDR2 is FQNEAQ. The CDR3 is made up of 16 amino acids. V was clipped by 4 bases and J by 0 bases, with 13 bases between them. The CDR3 region is CASSSIGGISNQPQHF. CDR3 DNA sequence: TGTGCCAGCAGCTCTATAGGCGGTATTAGCAATCAGCCCCAGCATTTT.